These 30 T cell receptor beta chains share one sample of origin, sequenced in a study of blood T cell repertoires in COVID-19. Libraries were prepared by immunoSEQ multiplex PCR; TCRdb keeps only in-frame clonotypes and omits some of them. The sample includes fewer than 250,000 clones, nearly 95% seen only once; the top ten take 0.8% to 0.95%. Sequencing was performed on peripheral blood. These receptor sequences come from a young man with COVID-19, enrolled during active disease.

The chain links TRBV5-1 to TRBJ1-3; 8 bases align to TRBD1. The CDR3 loop spans 19 amino acids. Germline V gives CDR1 SGHRS, CDR2 YFSETQ. Trimming took 3 bases from V and 4 from J; bases not matched to a gene: 18. As DNA, the CDR3 is TGCGCCAGCAGCTCCGATGAGTGGACAGGGCTTTTGGGAGGAAACACCATATATTTT. Amino acids: CASSSDEWTGLLGGNTIYF.

The V and J genes are TRBV29-1 and TRBJ1-2; D might be TRBD1 (6 bases). Germline V lookup: CDR1 SQVTM, CDR2 ANQGSEA. V was pared by 2 bases and J by 6 bases, with 10 bases between. CDR3 length: 12 residues. CDR3 in amino acids: CSVERTVDGYTF. In DNA, the CDR3 is TGCAGCGTTGAACGGACAGTTGATGGCTACACCTTC.

Concerning this clone itself: The same CDR3 can be traced to other DNA sequences in this sample. This chain uses TRBV7-6 with TRBJ1-1, with D possibly matching TRBD1 (5 bases). The germline CDR1 and CDR2 sequences are SGHVS and FNYEAQ. The CDR3 totals 14 residues. V lost 5 bases to trimming and J lost 5 bases, with 15 bases between them. The CDR3 reads CASSPSGGGTEAFF. The DNA of the CDR3 is TGTGCCAGCAGCCCCAGCGGGGGTGGAACTGAAGCTTTCTTT.

The chain employs TRBV6-6 and TRBJ1-3, with a tentative D call TRBD1 (5 bases). Trimming stripped 2 bases from V and 3 bases from J, with 8 bases between. This CDR3 spans 14 amino acids. From germline, CDR1 is MNHNY and CDR2 SVGAGI (reference sequence). CDR3 sequence reads: CASSYQGIGNTIYF. The CDR3 region has the DNA TGTGCCAGCAGTTACCAGGGTATTGGAAACACCATATATTTT.

V is TRBV29-1 and J is TRBJ2-1; D is perhaps TRBD1 (5 bases). The CDR3 contains 12 residues. CDR1 SQVTM and CDR2 ANQGSEA come from the germline V gene. V was shortened by 7 bases and J by 5 bases, with 12 bases between the two germline ends. The CDR3 region is CSALDRHNEQFF. The CDR3 DNA reads TGCAGCGCCCTAGACAGACACAATGAGCAGTTCTTC.

The V gene is TRBV13, the J gene TRBJ1-6; D uncertain. Germline loops: CDR1 PRHDT, CDR2 FYEKMQ (reference sequence). V gave up 3 bases and J gave up 9 bases, with 12 bases separating them. CDR3 length: 14 residues. This CDR3 is CASSFRGSGSPLHF. The CDR3 DNA follows: TGTGCCAGCAGCTTCCGAGGTTCCGGTTCACCCCTCCACTTT.

The V and J genes are TRBV7-6 and TRBJ1-3, with D possibly TRBD1 on 5 matching bases. V was shortened by 5 bases and J by 3 bases, with 20 bases between the two germline ends. CDR1 is SGHVS and CDR2 is FNYEAQ in the germline V gene. This CDR3 spans 17 amino acids. CDR3: CASSRTPFTGRGNTIYF. The CDR3 DNA is TGTGCCAGCAGCCGGACCCCTTTTACAGGTCGTGGAAACACCATATATTTT.

This chain uses TRBV9 with TRBJ1-1; no reliable D call. CDR1 and CDR2 (germline): SGDLS, YYNGEE. Trimming stripped 4 bases from V and 6 bases from J, with 13 bases between. This CDR3 is built from 13 residues. The CDR3 sequence is CASSPRMSAEAFF. DNA of the CDR3: TGTGCCAGCAGCCCGCGGATGTCGGCTGAAGCTTTCTTT.

The chain carries TRBV11-2 and TRBJ1-5; maybe TRBD1 (5 bases). The CDR3 extends over 20 amino acids. V lost 0 bases, J lost 4 bases, and 25 bases lay in between. CDR1 is SGHAT, CDR2 FQNNGV, per germline. The CDR3, as DNA: TGTGCCAGCAGCTTAGATACGGGTGGGAGGGGAGAGGATGGAAATCAGCCCCAGCATTTT. This encodes CASSLDTGGRGEDGNQPQHF.

This chain joins TRBV5-4 and TRBJ2-1; 10 bases map to TRBD2. V was clipped by 3 bases and J by 4 bases; unmatched bases: 1. This CDR3 comprises 14 residues. Germline-derived CDR1 and CDR2 are SGHNT and YYREEE (reference sequence). The CDR3 coding sequence is TGTGCCAGCAGCTCTAGCGGGGGTTACAATGAGCAGTTCTTC. Translated, it gives CASSSSGGYNEQFF. Combining the CDR3 with reference TRBV5-4 and TRBJ2-1 gives the whole variable domain ETGVTQSPTHLIKTRGQQVTLRCSSQSGHNTVSWYQQALGQGPQFIFQYYREEENGRGNFPPRFSGLQFPNYSSELNVNALELDDSALYLCASSSSGGYNEQFFGPGTRLTVL.

The rearrangement uses TRBV3-1 (or the pseudogene TRBV3-2) and TRBJ1-1, with D unresolved. The germline CDR1 and CDR2 sequences are LGHDT and YNNKEL (reference sequence). CDR3 length equals 16 residues. V lost 2 bases, J lost 3 bases, and 16 bases lay in between. The CDR3, as DNA: TGTGCCAGCAGCCAATCCGGGGTATCTTCGCACACTGAAGCTTTCTTT. This codes for CASSQSGVSSHTEAFF.

The chain carries TRBV6-5 and TRBJ1-1; TRBD1 is a possible D gene (6 bases). Trimming took 2 bases from V and 1 from J, leaving 11 bases between them. CDR1 is MNHEY, CDR2 SVGAGI, per germline. This CDR3 spans 15 amino acids. The CDR3 DNA is TGTGCCAGCAGTTACCTCGGACAGTCGAACACTGAAGCTTTCTTT. The encoded protein is CASSYLGQSNTEAFF.

In this sample, this clone turned up once. CDR3 protein: CATSSDRQGGRYSNQPQHF. CDR3 coding DNA: TGTGCCACCAGCAGCGACAGACAGGGTGGGAGATATAGCAATCAGCCCCAGCATTTT. The chain joins TRBV15 to TRBJ1-5; TRBD1 matches at 7 bases. This CDR3 spans 19 amino acids. V lost 3 bases to trimming and J lost 0 bases; unmatched junction nucleotides: 14. Germline V gene data show CDR1 as LNHNV and CDR2 as YYDKDF (reference sequence).

V gene TRBV6-1 combines with J gene TRBJ1-4; no clear D. Looked up from germline, CDR1 is MNHNS and CDR2 is SASEGT. The CDR3 covers 13 residues. V was shortened by 0 bases and J by 6 bases, with 5 bases between the two germline ends. The CDR3 bases are TGTGCCAGCAGTGAAGCCACAGATGAAAAACTGTTTTTT. Its translation: CASSEATDEKLFF.

The chain links TRBV27 to TRBJ2-1; 8 bases fit TRBD2. Germline assignment: CDR1 MNHEY and CDR2 SMNVEV (reference sequence). V was clipped by 2 bases and J by 2 bases; unmatched bases: 2. The CDR3 has 15 amino acids. The CDR3 DNA reads as TGTGCCAGCAGTTTAAGAGCGGGGGCCTACAATGAGCAGTTCTTC. Its translation: CASSLRAGAYNEQFF.

CDR3 sequence (DNA): TGTGCCAGCAGCCAAGAAAATAGTGAAGCTTTCTTT. It yields the protein CASSQENSEAFF. The chain is built from TRBV3-1 (or the pseudogene TRBV3-2) and TRBJ1-1; D is unresolved. The V gene's germline CDR1 is LGHDT and CDR2 YNNKEL (reference sequence). Trimming cost V 0 bases and J 7 bases, with 6 bases left between them. This CDR3 has 12 residues.

The V call is TRBV5-5, the J call TRBJ1-6, with 7 bases aligning to TRBD1. CDR3 size: 18 residues. With 4 bases clipped from V and 0 bases from J, the junction kept 10 bases outside the gene matches. Germline CDR1 and CDR2: SGHKS and YYEKEE (reference sequence). The CDR3 DNA follows: TGTGCCAGCAGCCCAGGGACAGCCAGGAGCTCCTATAATTCACCCCTCCACTTT. As protein: CASSPGTARSSYNSPLHF.

This sequence joins TRBV9 and TRBJ1-2; TRBD1 aligns across 10 bases. CDR1 and CDR2 (germline): SGDLS, YYNGEE. The V segment lost 3 bases and the J segment 4 bases; nucleotides outside the gene matches: 6. The CDR3 length is 15 residues. For the CDR3, the DNA is TGTGCCAGCAGCGCGACAGGGGGCTTTACCTATGGCTACACCTTC. Translation gives CASSATGGFTYGYTF. Using reference TRBV9 and TRBJ1-2 for the parts outside the CDR3, the full variable domain is DSGVTQTPKHLITATGQRVTLRCSPRSGDLSVYWYQQSLDQGLQFLIQYYNGEERAKGNILERFSAQQFPDLHSELNLSSLELGDSALYFCASSATGGFTYGYTFGSGTRLTVV.

This chain connects TRBV5-1 to TRBJ2-4, with TRBD2 matching 13 bases. CDR1 and CDR2 from the germline V gene are SGHRS and YFSETQ. The V segment lost 4 bases and the J segment 9 bases; nucleotides outside the gene matches: 4. The CDR3 loop spans 14 amino acids. In nucleotides, the CDR3 is TGCGCCAGCAGCCCGACTAGCGGGGGGTTCATTCAGTACTTC. Its translation is CASSPTSGGFIQYF.

The gene calls are TRBV7-6 and TRBJ2-6; no clear D gene. This CDR3 is built from 18 residues. Trimming left V 2 bases short and J 0 bases short, with 14 bases between. Germline CDR1 and CDR2: SGHVS and FNYEAQ. DNA for the CDR3: TGTGCCAGCAGCTTACCGCTGGCAGGCACCTCTGGGGCCAACGTCCTGACTTTC. It codes for CASSLPLAGTSGANVLTF.

The chain has TRBV5-1 and TRBJ2-1; 13 bases agree with TRBD2. Germline loops: CDR1 SGHRS, CDR2 YFSETQ. This CDR3 is built from 16 residues. The junction had 5 bases not matched to a gene; V was cut back by 1 base and J by 7 bases. CDR3 sequence reads: CASSLTSGGAGNEQFF. The CDR3 DNA reads as TGCGCCAGCAGCTTGACTAGCGGGGGGGCCGGGAATGAGCAGTTCTTC.

This chain connects TRBV6-5 to TRBJ1-2, with 9 bases fitting TRBD1. The germline V gene encodes CDR1 MNHEY and CDR2 SVGAGI. V shed 5 bases, J shed 4 bases, and the junction held 5 bases outside the gene matches. The CDR3 contains 14 residues. CDR3 sequence: CASSNRGRGYGYTF. The CDR3 nucleotides read TGTGCCAGCAGTAACAGGGGGCGAGGCTATGGCTACACCTTC.

The CDR3 here is CASSMVSSGGNTEAFF. DNA for the CDR3: TGTGCCAGTAGTATGGTTTCCAGTGGGGGCAACACTGAAGCTTTCTTT. This chain connects TRBV19 to TRBJ1-1, with D maybe TRBD1 (6 bases). Per germline, CDR1 LNHDA and CDR2 SQIVND (reference sequence). With 3 bases removed from V and 2 bases from J, the gap between germline ends came to 16 bases. The CDR3 contains 16 residues.

This clone was seen a handful of times. The V gene is TRBV25-1, the J gene TRBJ2-7; 7 positions match TRBD1. CDR1 is MGHDK and CDR2 is SYGVNS in the germline V gene. V gave up 5 bases and J gave up 2 bases; unmatched junction bases: 6. This CDR3 has 14 residues. The CDR3, as DNA: TGTGCCAGCAGTCAAACGGGACAGCCCTACGAGCAGTACTTC. It codes for CASSQTGQPYEQYF.

The CDR3 bases are TGTGCCAGCAGCTTAGATAGGCGGGGGCCCTACGAGCAGTACTTC. Residues: CASSLDRRGPYEQYF. The rearrangement uses TRBV11-2 and TRBJ2-7; D might be TRBD2 (7 bases). The V end lost 0 bases, the J end lost 2 bases, and 11 bases lay between the germline ends. From germline, CDR1 is SGHAT and CDR2 FQNNGV. The length of the CDR3 is 15 residues.

The V gene is TRBV5-1, the J gene TRBJ1-2; 9 bases map to TRBD1. V lost 1 base, J lost 0 bases, and 4 bases stayed unmatched. CDR1 is SGHRS and CDR2 is YFSETQ in the germline V gene. The CDR3 extends over 16 amino acids. In DNA form, the CDR3 reads TGCGCCAGCAGCTTGTCACGGACAGGGGCTAACTATGGCTACACCTTC. Its translation: CASSLSRTGANYGYTF.

The rearrangement joins TRBV9 to TRBJ1-1; 7 nucleotides match TRBD1. This CDR3 is 13 amino acids long. Germline V CDR1 and CDR2: SGDLS, YYNGEE. Trimming at V came to 6 bases and at J to 0 bases, leaving 2 bases not matched to a gene. The CDR3 spells CASTRGLNTEAFF. DNA for the CDR3: TGTGCCAGCACCAGGGGGTTGAACACTGAAGCTTTCTTT.

This rearrangement joins TRBV9 to TRBJ2-5; 10 positions agree with TRBD1. Looked up from germline, CDR1 is SGDLS and CDR2 is YYNGEE. V was pared by 3 bases and J by 5 bases, with 10 bases of the junction left unmatched. The CDR3 length is 16 residues. This chain's CDR3 is CASSGVGTGAWETQYF. The CDR3 DNA is TGTGCCAGCAGCGGAGTTGGGACAGGGGCTTGGGAGACCCAGTACTTC.

The rearrangement links TRBV7-2 to TRBJ1-5; TRBD1 aligns across 8 bases. Unmatched junction bases numbered 10, after V lost 8 bases and J lost 7 bases. This CDR3 has 14 residues. CDR1 is SGHTA, CDR2 FQGNSA, per germline. CDR3 protein: CASCDRGGGQPQHF. In DNA form, the CDR3 reads TGTGCCAGCTGCGACAGGGGAGGCGGCCAGCCCCAGCATTTT.

J is TRBJ1-6 and V is TRBV10-1; the D is unclear. V dropped 8 bases and J dropped 10 bases, with 15 bases sitting between them. The CDR3 extends over 13 amino acids. The germline V gene encodes CDR1 WNHNN and CDR2 SYGVQD (reference sequence). Here the CDR3 reads CASRQDGNSPLHF. The CDR3 coding sequence is TGCGCCAGCCGCCAGGACGGGAACTCACCCCTCCACTTT.